Following are 2 T cell receptor beta chains from one sample sequenced in a study of siplizumab effects on memory and regulatory T cells. Assay used: immunoSEQ multiplex PCR; TCRdb lists only in-frame clones, some missing. This table holds 85,000 to 130,000 clones, around 94% found once. The sequencing input was Tregs sorted from blood. These receptors originate from a human donor in good health.

This chain joins TRBV6-5 and TRBJ1-2; a possible D gene is TRBD1 (6 bases). This CDR3 is built from 14 residues. Trimming removed 5 bases from V and 0 bases from J, with 10 bases in between. Germline CDR1 is MNHEY and CDR2 is SVGAGI. The CDR3 protein is CASSRGASNYGYTF. Written as DNA, the CDR3 is TGTGCCAGCAGTAGGGGGGCTTCTAACTATGGCTACACCTTC.

The chain carries TRBV7-7 and TRBJ2-1, with 8 positions matching TRBD2. Germline loops: CDR1 SSHAT, CDR2 FNYEAQ (reference sequence). Losses at the gene ends were 2 bases for V and 4 bases for J; bases not matched to a gene: 1. This CDR3 contains 14 residues. The CDR3 coding sequence is TGTGCCAGCAGCTTAAGCGGGAGTTACAATGAGCAGTTCTTC. Translated: CASSLSGSYNEQFF.